This T cell receptor beta chain emerged from a study of shared clonotypes between healthy human individuals (dated by TCRdb to about 2020). Study-wide context: The cohort comprised two women and a few men aged 18 to 49 years. For each donor, CD4 naive and CD4 memory were each run on three plates, CD8 naive on two plates, and CD8 memory on one plate. Leukapheresis yielded between about 0.94 and 8.9 billion PBMCs per donor. To estimate repertoire size and how much clonotypes are shared between individuals, the study performed deep sequencing of blood TCR repertoires from a handful of healthy adults. Different laboratories and diverse techniques were used to prepare libraries and sequence TCR repertoires, to increase sequencing depth and limit assay-specific biases. Findings and caveats that apply to the study as a whole: Estimated clonotype richness was generally larger for naive than for memory subsets. Compared with non-shared clonotypes, clonotypes shared by all four sorted-subset donors had higher generation probabilities. The small number of donors limited the genetic and exposure-history diversity represented. Sampling was limited to blood, and TCR repertoires in tissue likely differ from TCR repertoires in blood. About 4.5% of naive CD4, approximately 3.7% of naive CD8, about 2.4% of memory CD4, and about 0.4% of memory CD8 clonotypes were shared across a handful of donors. Pairwise subsampling led to the expectation that sequencing depth would affect the degree of clonotype sharing among donors. Even with the large sequencing depth, rarefaction of the sorted-subset datasets indicated that sequencing was incomplete.

The germline V gene yields SGHAT for CDR1 and FQNNGV for CDR2. V is reduced by 4 bases and J by 5 bases, leaving a spacing of 5 bases between them. The CDR3 goes from the cysteine to the phenylalanine over 11 residues. Only the CDR3 DNA is retained, 33 bases long and in frame from the first base. Note on this clone: The antigen this receptor binds is unknown. Base qualities are not provided; no much larger clone lies one nucleotide away.

The donors were healthy, HIV-negative adults who had no recently reported acute infections or vaccinations. Only Caucasian adults living in Nashville, Tennessee, USA were represented among the donors. CD4+ T cells were enriched through magnetic negative selection, after which naive cells were positively selected on CD45RA and the remaining negative fraction served as the memory subset. Blood was obtained by leukapheresis, after which PBMCs were separated by Ficoll-Histopaque density gradient centrifugation and cryopreserved in liquid nitrogen vapor phase. Analytical flow cytometry was used to check the purity and quantity of each magnetically sorted T cell population. From each sorted fraction, genomic DNA was isolated and quantified by UV absorbance on a Nanodrop 2000c. Using the deep immunoSEQ assay, TCR CDR3 regions were amplified from genomic DNA by multiplex PCR. For each cell subset, the extracted genomic DNA was distributed evenly across all wells of several immunoSEQ 96-well plates, and each plate served as one replicate. For sorted subsets, approximately 210 ng genomic DNA, equal to tens of thousands of T cell genomes, was loaded into each replicate PCR. Purified libraries were quantified with a Qubit 3.0 fluorometer, sized on a Bioanalyzer 2100, and re-quantified with the KAPA Library Quantification kit. Every immunoSEQ 96-well plate was sequenced on a dedicated single-read 150-cycle Illumina NextSeq 550 flow cell. The authors' pipeline ran thus. Because the immunoSEQ output held only junctional sequences and lacked quality scores, the filtering could not match the filtering applied to full-length reads. To assign V/J genes and CDR3, sequences were annotated using PyIR, a Python wrapper for IgBLAST v1.9, with IMGT germline references. Any read was removed if the V/J assignment was weak (E-value above 1e-6), the CDR3 was missing, or the read contained stop codons, out-of-frame junctions, or ambiguous translated residues. V3J clonotypes were defined as sequences sharing an identical inferred V gene, J gene, and CDR3 amino acid sequence. Percentage overlap between repertoires was calculated by dividing the number of shared unique clonotypes by the size of the smaller repertoire. Three approaches were used to assess repertoire richness: RTK rarefaction, the Chao1 estimator, and Recon v2.1 estimates of unobserved clonotypes. For all TCRbeta clonotypes obtained by the gDNA method from a handful of donors, generation probabilities were computed with OLGA. TCRdb took over this immuneACCESS table, retaining in-frame rearrangements with V and J assigned. Such tables are incomplete; in checked studies, under half of the missing clones stem from an unresolved V gene, and the remainder is unexplained. That table furnishes V, J and clone size, whereas the DNA furnished D and trimming. The sample profile shows some 2,100,000 clones; 90% to 97% of them were found once. The top ten clonotypes cover over 0.1% of the sample.

The receptor was derived from a man younger than 35 in good health. The chain uses TRBV11-2 and TRBJ1-2; the D gene remains uncertain. The sequenced sample was naive CD4+ T cells sorted from blood. Explained via the paper, the cell subset or site label denotes: CD45RA+ positively selected. The nucleotide sequence reads TGTGCCAGCAGCTCCTTTTATGGCTACACCTTC. Translated, this gives CASSSFYGYTF.